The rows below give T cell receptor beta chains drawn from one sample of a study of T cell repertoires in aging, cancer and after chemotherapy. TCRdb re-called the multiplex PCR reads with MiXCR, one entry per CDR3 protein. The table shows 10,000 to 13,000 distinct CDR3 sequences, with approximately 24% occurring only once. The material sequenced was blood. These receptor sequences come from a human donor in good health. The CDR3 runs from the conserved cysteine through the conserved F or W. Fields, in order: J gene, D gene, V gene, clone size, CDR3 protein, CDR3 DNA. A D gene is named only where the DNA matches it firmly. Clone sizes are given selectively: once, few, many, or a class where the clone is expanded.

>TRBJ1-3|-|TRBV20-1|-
CSARDPGPGNTIYF
TGCAGTGCTAGAGATCCTGGGCCTGGAAACACCATATATTTT
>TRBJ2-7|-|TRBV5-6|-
CASSRDGFGKYEQYF
TGTGCCAGCAGCAGGGACGGGTTTGGGAAGTACGAGCAGTACTTC
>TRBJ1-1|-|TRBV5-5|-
CASSPQGVPNTEAFF
TGTGCCAGCAGCCCCCAAGGGGTGCCGAACACTGAAGCTTTCTTT
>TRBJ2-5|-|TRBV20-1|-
CSARFWGAVQETQYF
TGCAGTGCTAGATTCTGGGGGGCGGTCCAAGAGACCCAGTACTTC
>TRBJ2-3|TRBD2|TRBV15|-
CATSRELAGGWDTQYF
TGTGCCACCAGCAGAGAACTAGCGGGGGGATGGGATACGCAGTATTTT
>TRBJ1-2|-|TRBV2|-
CASRPRGLPRDGYTF
TGTGCCAGCAGGCCTAGGGGACTCCCGAGGGATGGCTACACCTTC
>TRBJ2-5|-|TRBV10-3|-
CAISDWIQETQYF
TGTGCCATCAGTGATTGGATCCAAGAGACCCAGTACTTC
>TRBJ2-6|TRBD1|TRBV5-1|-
CASSLGRTGIFGANVLTF
TGCGCCAGCAGCTTGGGCCGGACAGGGATCTTTGGGGCCAACGTCCTGACTTTC
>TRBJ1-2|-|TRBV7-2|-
CASSLEGSPARDGYTF
TGTGCCAGCAGCTTAGAGGGCAGCCCAGCTCGTGATGGCTACACCTTC
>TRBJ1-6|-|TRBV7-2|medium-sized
CASSLQGPKGNSPLHF
TGTGCCAGCAGCTTACAAGGGCCAAAGGGCAATTCACCCCTCCACTTT
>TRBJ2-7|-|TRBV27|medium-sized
CASSFGPDRHEQYF
TGTGCCAGCAGTTTTGGACCGGACCGCCACGAGCAGTACTTC
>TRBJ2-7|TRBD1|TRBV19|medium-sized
CASSLGQGYEQYF
TGTGCCAGTAGTCTTGGACAGGGCTACGAGCAGTACTTC
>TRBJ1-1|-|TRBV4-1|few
CASSQGSRGGGRTLRTEAFF
TGCGCCAGCAGCCAAGGGAGCCGCGGCGGGGGGCGTACCTTGAGGACTGAAGCTTTCTTT